One sample yielded the 14 T cell receptor beta chains listed below, sequenced in a study of blood T cell repertoires in COVID-19 (dated by TCRdb to about 2020). Library preparation used the immunoSEQ multiplex PCR assay. Here the immuneACCESS table is served through TCRdb, limited to in-frame sequences with V and J called. Missing clones are a known gap in these copies; in checked studies unresolved V genes cover under half, and the rest lacks a known reason. Across this sample there are fewer than 300,000 clones, with approximately 90% seen only once. The ten largest clones take up approximately 3.7% of the sample. The specimen was peripheral blood. The receptors stem from a man between 60 and 75 years old who had recovered from COVID-19.

The chain carries TRBV27 and TRBJ2-1; the D is unclear. This CDR3 contains 14 residues. Between the trimmed V and J ends, which lost 5 bases and 0 bases, there was a span of 8 bases. CDR1 MNHEY and CDR2 SMNVEV come from the germline V gene (reference sequence). The CDR3 reads CASSAFSSYNEQFF. In DNA, the CDR3 is TGTGCCAGCAGTGCATTCAGCTCCTACAATGAGCAGTTCTTC.

CDR3 sequence: CASSQGQGRLNNEQFF. The CDR3 coding sequence is TGTGCCAGCAGCCAGGGACAGGGGAGATTAAACAATGAGCAGTTCTTC. The rearrangement uses TRBV14 and TRBJ2-1; 10 positions match TRBD1. The J segment lost 5 bases and the V segment lost 3 bases, leaving 7 bases of the junction unmatched. The CDR3 length is 16 residues. The germline gives CDR1 SGHDN, CDR2 FVKESK.

V usage is TRBV7-8 and J usage is TRBJ1-2; D is perhaps TRBD1 (5 bases). The CDR3 loop spans 15 amino acids. Germline CDR1 SGHVS, CDR2 FQNEAQ. Trimming took 5 bases from V and 2 from J, leaving 15 bases between them. CDR3 nucleotides: TGTGCCAGCAGCCTAGACAGTATTTCCAACTATGGCTACACCTTC. Translation gives CASSLDSISNYGYTF.

The chain uses TRBV19 and TRBJ2-7; tentative D call: TRBD1 (6 bases). Trimming stripped 7 bases from V and 1 base from J, with 17 bases between. CDR1 and CDR2 from the germline V gene are LNHDA and SQIVND (reference sequence). This CDR3 has 15 amino acids. CDR3 coding DNA: TGTGCCAGTAACTCCGGGGACAAGACATCCTACGAGCAGTACTTC. Amino acids: CASNSGDKTSYEQYF.

The J gene is TRBJ2-6, the V gene TRBV6-5; D may be TRBD1 (5 bases). The CDR3 consists of 15 residues. The V gene's germline CDR1 is MNHEY and CDR2 SVGAGI. Between the trimmed V and J ends, which lost 6 bases and 2 bases, there was a span of 11 bases. The CDR3 DNA reads TGTGCCAGCAGAAACCGCAGGGCTGGGGCCAACGTCCTGACTTTC. This sequence encodes CASRNRRAGANVLTF.

The gene calls are TRBV27 and TRBJ1-2; D gene uncertain. V shed 5 bases and J shed 0 bases, with 13 bases lying between them. The V gene's germline CDR1 is MNHEY and CDR2 SMNVEV (reference sequence). This CDR3 comprises 15 residues. CDR3: CASSPLDKANYGYTF. The DNA for the CDR3 is TGTGCCAGCAGTCCCCTCGACAAAGCTAACTATGGCTACACCTTC.

This chain uses TRBV19 with TRBJ2-5; 10 nucleotides align to TRBD1. CDR3 length: 16 residues. After removal of 4 bases from V and 1 base from J, the junction contained 6 bases not matched to a gene. The germline V gene has CDR1 LNHDA and CDR2 SQIVND (reference sequence). For the CDR3, the DNA is TGTGCCAGTAGTAGTTCTGGGACAGGGGTCCAAGAGACCCAGTACTTC. Amino acids: CASSSSGTGVQETQYF.

This sequence joins TRBV3-1 (or the pseudogene TRBV3-2) and TRBJ1-2, with D perhaps TRBD1 (5 bases). Germline values: CDR1 LGHDT, CDR2 YNNKEL (reference sequence). CDR3 size: 17 residues. V was pared by 5 bases and J by 8 bases, with 27 bases between. The CDR3 bases are TGTGCCAGCAGCTCCTCGACTGAAATTGGGACTTATGGCGGCTACACCTTC. It encodes CASSSSTEIGTYGGYTF.

The rearrangement links TRBV4-1 to TRBJ1-4; D not certain. Trimming took 4 bases from V and 0 from J, leaving 9 bases between them. The CDR3 length is 15 residues. Germline CDR1 MGHRA, CDR2 YSYEKL. CDR3 region: CASSLAGSTNEKLFF. In DNA form, the CDR3 reads TGCGCCAGCAGCCTCGCAGGTTCAACTAATGAAAAACTGTTTTTT.

This chain connects TRBV27 to TRBJ1-4; a weak D match, TRBD1 (5 bases). The length of the CDR3 is 15 residues. Germline V gives CDR1 MNHEY, CDR2 SMNVEV (reference sequence). Trimming took 6 bases from V and 0 from J, leaving 11 bases between them. CDR3 protein: CASRGLSATNEKLFF. In nucleotides, the CDR3 is TGTGCCAGCAGGGGGCTCTCTGCAACTAATGAAAAACTGTTTTTT.

This chain connects TRBV19 to TRBJ1-4, with a possible D match to TRBD1 (5 bases). Germline V lookup: CDR1 LNHDA, CDR2 SQIVND (reference sequence). The V and J ends lost 6 bases and 4 bases respectively, with 15 bases between them. This CDR3 has 15 residues. In nucleotides, the CDR3 is TGTGCCAGTAGCCCCCGCGGGGGGTTTAATGAAAAACTGTTTTTT. Protein product: CASSPRGGFNEKLFF. Full variable domain (missing parts from reference TRBV19 and TRBJ1-4): DGGITQSPKYLFRKEGQNVTLSCEQNLNHDAMYWYRQDPGQGLRLIYYSQIVNDFQKGDIAEGYSVSREKKESFPLTVTSAQKNPTAFYLCASSPRGGFNEKLFFGSGTQLSVL.

This clone was found once. The chain employs TRBV14 and TRBJ2-2, with D unclear. The germline CDR1 and CDR2 sequences are SGHDN and FVKESK. The CDR3 runs to 16 residues. The V end lost 1 base, the J end lost 4 bases, and 13 bases lay between the germline ends. CDR3 DNA: TGTGCCAGCAGCCAAGTACCTGCATTACTCACCGGGGAGCTGTTTTTT. Amino acids: CASSQVPALLTGELFF.

V usage is TRBV11-2 and J usage is TRBJ2-3; 10 bases are a match to TRBD1. The germline gives CDR1 SGHAT, CDR2 FQNNGV. This CDR3 contains 15 residues. V shed 5 bases, J shed 4 bases, and the junction held 6 bases outside the gene matches. CDR3 nucleotide sequence: TGTGCCAGCAGCCCGGGACAGGGGAGGGCAGATACGCAGTATTTT. Translated, it gives CASSPGQGRADTQYF. Together with reference TRBV11-2 and TRBJ2-3, the CDR3 gives the full variable domain: EAGVAQSPRYKIIEKRQSVAFWCNPISGHATLYWYQQILGQGPKLLIQFQNNGVVDDSQLPKDRFSAERLKGVDSTLKIQPAKLEDSAVYLCASSPGQGRADTQYFGPGTRLTVL.

In this sample, this clone turned up once. The chain carries TRBV10-1 and TRBJ2-2; TRBD1 matches at 8 bases. The germline CDR1 and CDR2 sequences are WNHNN and SYGVQD (reference sequence). This CDR3 spans 17 amino acids. The ends lost 5 bases at V and 1 base at J; junction bases unmatched: 9. The CDR3 sequence is CASSSWGGTGNTGELFF. The CDR3 DNA sequence: TGCGCCAGCAGTTCTTGGGGTGGGACAGGGAACACCGGGGAGCTGTTTTTT.